The T cell receptor beta chain described here comes from a study of cytomegalovirus exposure and HLA in healthy donors. Overall study results and limits: Follow-up analysis later connected one missense variant in DCLRE1C with trimming of TCR beta V- and J-genes. Listed as cytomegalovirus-associated were over 150 TCR beta chains.

Concerning this clone itself: Its antigen is undetermined.

Primers included in the PCR were 60 Vbeta and 13 Jbeta primers. Assay: immunoSEQ multiplex PCR; the TCRdb copy retains only in-frame clones and omits some. Among 95,000 to 110,000 clones, over 70% were seen once, and the ten largest hold around 2.1%. Germline V gene lookup returns CDR1 KGHSH and CDR2 LQKENI. The CDR3 sequence is 17 residues long. Trimming took 2 bases from V and 4 from J; bases not matched to a gene: 12. Sequenced sample: PBMCs. The receptor comes from a man aged 25-40 years in good health and CMV-seronegative. The V and J genes are TRBV18 and TRBJ1-1, with 8 bases that match TRBD1. As DNA, the CDR3 is TGTGCCAGCTCACCAAAAAAGAAGGACAGGGCGGGCACTGAAGCTTTCTTT. Translating gives CASSPKKKDRAGTEAFF.